The 19 T cell receptor beta chains presented below share a single source sample, sequenced in a study of T-cell reconstitution after alpha-beta-depleted transplantation in children. Using unique molecular identifiers, the investigators prepared the TCRbeta library. TCRdb called the PCR reads again in MiXCR, with one record for every CDR3 protein. The profile shows approximately 490,000 distinct CDR3 sequences, approximately 13% of them singletons. The sequencing here drew on PBMCs from the stem cell graft donor, taken from the stem cell graft. These receptors were obtained from a human donor who donated a stem cell graft to a child with combined immunodeficiency.

The V call is TRBV27, the J call TRBJ2-1, with D unresolved. Trimming took 1 base from V and 9 from J, leaving 13 bases between them. Germline CDR1 reads MNHEY; CDR2 reads SMNVEV (reference sequence). CDR3 length equals 14 residues. CDR3 in DNA: TGTGCCAGCAGTTTATTACTCTCCGGCAGTGAGCAGTTCTTC. This sequence encodes CASSLLLSGSEQFF.

This clonotype was found a few times. CDR3 nucleotide sequence: TGTGCCAGCAGTTTCCTCCTCCTCACGGGGCCCTATGGCTACACCTTC. Translating it yields CASSFLLLTGPYGYTF. The chain joins TRBV2 to TRBJ1-2, with a possible D match to TRBD1 (5 bases). In germline, CDR1 is SNHLY, CDR2 FYNNEI. CDR3 size: 16 residues. Deletions cut 5 bases from V and 4 bases from J, with 20 bases between.

This clonotype showed up many times. The gene calls are TRBV7-9 and TRBJ2-3; tentative D call: TRBD2 (6 bases). Germline values: CDR1 SEHNR, CDR2 FQNEAQ (reference sequence). The V gene lost 5 bases and the J gene lost 5 bases, with 11 bases spanning the gap. The CDR3 totals 13 residues. CDR3 DNA: TGTGCCAGCAGCCAGGGACTGGGAGATACGCAGTATTTT. Its translation is CASSQGLGDTQYF.

V and J are TRBV20-1 and TRBJ2-1, with D possibly being TRBD1 or TRBD2 (5 bases each). Germline loops: CDR1 DFQATT, CDR2 SNEGSKA (reference sequence). V lost 4 bases and J lost 5, with 21 bases in between. CDR3 length: 16 residues. CDR3 DNA sequence: TGCAGTGCTAAAAAACTCACCGGGACCCTTAACAATGAGCAGTTCTTC. Its protein is CSAKKLTGTLNNEQFF.

J is TRBJ2-3 and V is TRBV7-9; the D gene is possibly TRBD2 (6 bases). The CDR3 is 16 amino acids. Trimming removed 1 base from V and 2 bases from J, with 13 bases in between. Looked up from germline, CDR1 is SEHNR and CDR2 is FQNEAQ (reference sequence). CDR3 residues: CASSLVVAGNTDTQYF. As DNA, the CDR3 is TGTGCCAGCAGCTTAGTGGTGGCGGGGAACACAGATACGCAGTATTTT.

This clonotype was counted ten times or more. The chain recombines TRBV3-1 with TRBJ2-5, with 11 bases aligning to TRBD2. Germline trimming cut 2 bases from V and 4 bases from J; bases unmatched to any gene: 6. This CDR3 comprises 16 residues. Germline V gives CDR1 LGHDT, CDR2 YNNKEL (reference sequence). The CDR3 loop is CASSQRIGTSGETQYF. For the CDR3, the DNA is TGTGCCAGCAGCCAACGGATAGGGACTAGCGGAGAGACCCAGTACTTC.

This clonotype was detected only a few times. V and J are TRBV5-1 and TRBJ2-2; the match to TRBD2 covers 11 bases. Germline V gene data show CDR1 as SGHRS and CDR2 as YFSETQ. Germline trimming cut 4 bases from V and 3 bases from J; bases unmatched to any gene: 2. The CDR3 loop spans 15 amino acids. CDR3 DNA: TGCGCCAGCAGCCCGGGACTAGCGGACACCGGGGAGCTGTTTTTT. Its translation: CASSPGLADTGELFF.

The V and J genes are TRBV9 and TRBJ1-2, with D unclear. From germline, CDR1 is SGDLS and CDR2 YYNGEE. The CDR3 has 13 amino acids. Trimming cost V 0 bases and J 3 bases, with 6 bases left between them. The CDR3 sequence: CASSVADHYGYTF. CDR3 DNA: TGTGCCAGCAGCGTAGCAGATCACTATGGCTACACCTTC. Variable domain in full (rest from reference TRBV9 and TRBJ1-2): DSGVTQTPKHLITATGQRVTLRCSPRSGDLSVYWYQQSLDQGLQFLIQYYNGEERAKGNILERFSAQQFPDLHSELNLSSLELGDSALYFCASSVADHYGYTFGSGTRLTVV.

This chain joins TRBV3-1 and TRBJ2-3; D unresolved. Between the trimmed V and J ends, which lost 2 bases and 0 bases, there was a span of 9 bases. The CDR3 extends over 15 amino acids. CDR1 is LGHDT and CDR2 is YNNKEL in the germline V gene (reference sequence). The CDR3 sequence is CASSQQFGSTDTQYF. CDR3 DNA sequence: TGTGCCAGCAGCCAACAGTTCGGGAGCACAGATACGCAGTATTTT.

V gene TRBV6-1 combines with J gene TRBJ2-5; 7 positions match TRBD2. Looked up from germline, CDR1 is MNHNS and CDR2 is SASEGT. This CDR3 has 16 amino acids. Trimming at V came to 5 bases and at J to 0 bases, leaving 9 bases not matched to a gene. The CDR3 loop is CASSPFDSGYQETQYF. DNA for the CDR3: TGTGCCAGCAGTCCCTTTGATAGCGGGTACCAAGAGACCCAGTACTTC.

This clonotype has at least ten counts. This chain connects TRBV6-5 to TRBJ1-4; D remains ambiguous. CDR1 MNHEY and CDR2 SVGAGI come from the germline V gene. V lost 2 bases and J 5 bases, leaving 9 bases between the germline ends. The CDR3 length is 14 residues. DNA of the CDR3: TGTGCCAGCAGTTACACCGCGGGAAATGAAAAACTGTTTTTT. It translates to CASSYTAGNEKLFF.

A note on this clonotype: The junction and the germline gene differ at one end; a read error may be behind it. The chain employs TRBV9 and TRBJ2-3; D call uncertain. Germline CDR1 and CDR2: SGDLS and YYNGEE. The CDR3 totals 13 residues. DNA for the CDR3: TGTGCCAGCAGTCGGTGGGGTTCAGATACGGAGTATTTT. Translation gives CASSRWGSDTEYF.

CDR3 amino acids: CASTEGALAQHF. The CDR3 DNA reads as TGTGCCAGCACTGAGGGGGCTCTGGCCCAGCATTTT. V is TRBV12-3 or TRBV12-4 and J is TRBJ1-5; 7 bases line up with TRBD1. V dropped 7 bases and J dropped 11; count of bases not matched to a gene: 8. The CDR3 sequence is 12 residues long.

This clonotype showed up many times. The chain links TRBV6-1 to TRBJ1-2; 9 bases align to TRBD1. V trimming: 6 bases; J trimming: 8 bases; junction bases outside the gene matches: 10. Germline CDR1 reads MNHNS; CDR2 reads SASEGT. The CDR3 loop spans 14 amino acids. The CDR3 sequence: CASSEPGTGLGYTF. Written as DNA, the CDR3 is TGTGCCAGCAGCGAACCCGGGACAGGGTTAGGCTACACCTTC.

The chain employs TRBV7-7 and TRBJ2-7; 10 bases align to TRBD1. V lost 5 bases, J lost 8 bases, and 15 bases stayed unmatched. Germline V gene lookup returns CDR1 SSHAT and CDR2 FNYEAQ (reference sequence). The CDR3 is 16 amino acids. The chain's CDR3 is CASSRQPRTGGGKQYF. Here the CDR3 DNA reads TGTGCCAGCAGCCGTCAACCAAGGACAGGGGGGGGAAAGCAGTACTTC.

This clonotype showed up just a few times. V and J are TRBV7-8 and TRBJ2-3; 9 nucleotides match TRBD2. Losses at the gene ends were 4 bases for V and 2 bases for J; bases not matched to a gene: 4. The CDR3 is 15 amino acids. The germline V gene encodes CDR1 SGHVS and CDR2 FQNEAQ. CDR3 residues: CASSSRLAVTDTQYF. The CDR3 DNA sequence: TGTGCCAGCAGCTCCAGACTAGCGGTCACAGATACGCAGTATTTT.

The table lists this clonotype with a few counts. The rearrangement uses TRBV4-2 and TRBJ1-4, with D possibly TRBD1 on 5 matching bases. Germline-derived CDR1 and CDR2 are LGHNA and YNFKEQ. This CDR3 is built from 14 residues. Between the trimmed V and J ends, which lost 2 bases and 8 bases, there was a span of 12 bases. CDR3 DNA sequence: TGTGCCAGCAGCCAAAACGGACAAGGGGAAAAACTGTTTTTT. As protein: CASSQNGQGEKLFF.

This clonotype was found a few times. The gene calls are TRBV11-3 and TRBJ2-1; D is undetermined. There are 13 residues in the CDR3. Trimming left V 6 bases short and J 4 bases short, with 10 bases between. Germline V gene data show CDR1 as SGHNT and CDR2 as YENEEA. DNA of the CDR3: TGTGCCAGCAGTCCCCTCGCGTACAATGAGCAGTTCTTC. Protein sequence: CASSPLAYNEQFF.

This clonotype showed up many times. The chain carries TRBV7-2 and TRBJ2-6; D uncertain. Per the germline V gene, CDR1 is SGHTA and CDR2 is FQGNSA. V shed 2 bases and J shed 1 base, with 12 bases lying between them. CDR3 length: 17 amino acids. The CDR3 nucleotides are TGTGCCAGCAGCTTATACGGTTTAGTATCTGGGGCCAACGTCCTGACTTTC. Amino acids: CASSLYGLVSGANVLTF.